A single sample is the source of the 5 T cell receptor beta chains below, sequenced in a study of T cell responses to AZD1222 COVID-19 vaccine. Data came from immunoSEQ multiplex PCR; TCRdb stores just in-frame clones and leaves some out. Here the sample spans approximately 200,000 clones, just over 85% being singletons. The material was peripheral blood, obtained on day 0 of AZD1222 vaccination. These receptors came from an adult in good health.

The CDR3 sequence is CASSVGWGEDTQYF. Written as DNA, the CDR3 is TGTGCCAGCAGTGTGGGGTGGGGGGAAGATACGCAGTATTTT. This sequence joins TRBV2 and TRBJ2-3, with D possibly TRBD2 on 6 matching bases. The CDR3 spans 14 residues. With 4 bases removed from V and 5 bases from J, the gap between germline ends came to 13 bases. Per the germline V gene, CDR1 is SNHLY and CDR2 is FYNNEI.

The chain links TRBV2 to TRBJ2-1, with 10 bases aligning to TRBD2. The CDR3 covers 15 residues. The germline gives CDR1 SNHLY, CDR2 FYNNEI. V gave up 8 bases and J gave up 5 bases; unmatched junction bases: 9. This CDR3 reads CASGTSGGAHNEQFF. In nucleotides, the CDR3 is TGTGCCAGCGGAACCAGCGGGGGGGCCCACAATGAGCAGTTCTTC.

This clone has just one count. The rearrangement links TRBV5-1 to TRBJ2-7; TRBD2 matches at 7 bases. V trimming: 4 bases; J trimming: 2 bases; junction bases outside the gene matches: 9. Germline loops: CDR1 SGHRS, CDR2 YFSETQ. The CDR3 is made up of 15 amino acids. The CDR3 nucleotides read TGCGCCAGCAGCAGGGAGGGGCAGGGCACCTACGAGCAGTACTTC. It codes for CASSREGQGTYEQYF.

This clone has more than one count but fewer than ten. V and J are TRBV24-1 and TRBJ1-5; tentatively, D is TRBD1 (5 bases). The CDR3 consists of 15 residues. The V gene lost 5 bases and the J gene lost 5 bases, with 15 bases spanning the gap. Germline V CDR1 and CDR2: KGHDR, SFDVKD. CDR3 protein: CATSGIQGPDQPQHF. The CDR3 DNA sequence: TGTGCCACCAGTGGTATCCAGGGACCGGATCAGCCCCAGCATTTT.

CDR3 sequence reads: CASSLDVWTQGTDTQYF. In nucleotides, the CDR3 is TGTGCCAGCAGCTTGGACGTGTGGACCCAGGGGACAGATACGCAGTATTTT. The J gene is TRBJ2-3, the V gene TRBV5-8; D may be TRBD1 (6 bases). The V gene's germline CDR1 is SGHTS and CDR2 YDEGEE. Deletions cut 0 bases from V and 3 bases from J, with 17 bases between. CDR3 length: 17 residues. Filled out from reference TRBV5-8 and TRBJ2-3, the complete variable domain reads EAGVTQSPTHLIKTRGQQATLRCSPISGHTSVYWYQQALGLGLQFLLWYDEGEERNRGNFPPRFSGRQFPNYSSELNVNALELEDSALYLCASSLDVWTQGTDTQYFGPGTRLTVL.